The 29 T cell receptor beta chains below come from one sample, sequenced in a study of blood T cell repertoires in COVID-19. Some clones are missing from TCRdb's copy, which holds only in-frame ones; the method was immunoSEQ multiplex PCR. This sample has 150,000 to 200,000 clones, with roughly 80% found just once. Material for sequencing was peripheral blood. The source of these receptors is a woman between 65 and 79 years old with COVID-19, enrolled during active disease.

The chain joins TRBV29-1 to TRBJ2-7, with 14 bases that match TRBD2. CDR3 length: 13 amino acids. Germline V gives CDR1 SQVTM, CDR2 ANQGSEA. The trim removed 8 bases at V and 7 bases at J, leaving 7 bases unmatched. The CDR3 DNA follows: TGCAGCTTTTCGACTAGCGGGAGGGGTGAGCAGTACTTC. Translation gives CSFSTSGRGEQYF.

This clone was detected a few times. This sequence joins TRBV7-3 and TRBJ2-1, with TRBD2 matching over 10 bases. J gave up 6 bases and V 4 bases, and 6 bases lay outside the gene matches. This CDR3 is built from 15 residues. The germline V gene encodes CDR1 SGHTA and CDR2 FQGTGA. The CDR3 DNA reads TGTGCCAGCAGCTCCTCTAGCGGGAGAATCAATGAGCAGTTCTTC. It translates to CASSSSSGRINEQFF.

The chain has TRBV19 and TRBJ1-5, with D unresolved. The CDR3 spans 14 residues. The germline gives CDR1 LNHDA, CDR2 SQIVND (reference sequence). V gave up 3 bases and J gave up 0 bases, with 6 bases separating them. The CDR3 protein is CASSIGYSNQPQHF. CDR3 in DNA: TGTGCCAGTAGTATCGGTTATAGCAATCAGCCCCAGCATTTT.

As to this clone: This CDR3 is also generated by other DNA sequences in the sample. The chain employs TRBV5-1 and TRBJ2-1; 14 bases fit TRBD2. The CDR3 is 15 residues long. CDR1 is SGHRS, CDR2 YFSETQ, per germline. J lost 6 bases, V lost 2 bases, and 1 base had no gene match. Written as DNA, the CDR3 is TGCGCCAGCAGCTTAGGGACTAGCGGGAGCAATGAGCAGTTCTTC. Amino acid sequence: CASSLGTSGSNEQFF. The full variable domain, rest sourced from reference TRBV5-1 and TRBJ2-1, is KAGVTQTPRYLIKTRGQQVTLSCSPISGHRSVSWYQQTPGQGLQFLFEYFSETQRNKGNFPGRFSGRQFSNSRSEMNVSTLELGDSALYLCASSLGTSGSNEQFFGPGTRLTVL.

This clone was seen a single time. The V and J genes are TRBV29-1 and TRBJ2-1; D unclear. The CDR3 contains 11 residues. Trimming stripped 7 bases from V and 0 bases from J, with 4 bases between. Germline loops: CDR1 SQVTM, CDR2 ANQGSEA. CDR3 DNA: TGCAGCGCTAGCTCCTACAATGAGCAGTTCTTC. Translated, it gives CSASSYNEQFF.

Remarks on this clone: The sample holds other DNA sequences that translate to the same CDR3. The chain couples TRBV4-1 to TRBJ1-3; 8 positions agree with TRBD1. V lost 1 base to trimming and J lost 2 bases; unmatched junction nucleotides: 1. The germline V gene has CDR1 MGHRA and CDR2 YSYEKL. The CDR3 has 15 amino acids. In DNA, the CDR3 is TGCGCCAGCAGCCAAGGGACAGGGACTGGAAACACCATATATTTT. Amino acids: CASSQGTGTGNTIYF.

The CDR3 region is CATSAELAGGRNEQFF. For the CDR3, the DNA is TGTGCCACCAGCGCTGAACTAGCGGGAGGGCGCAATGAGCAGTTCTTC. This chain connects TRBV24-1 to TRBJ2-1, with TRBD2 identical over 13 bases. Germline trimming cut 7 bases from V and 6 bases from J; bases unmatched to any gene: 8. The V gene's germline CDR1 is KGHDR and CDR2 SFDVKD. This CDR3 has 16 residues.

The rearrangement links TRBV10-3 to TRBJ1-2; 10 nucleotides agree with TRBD1. CDR3 length: 15 amino acids. CDR1 and CDR2 from the germline V gene are ENHRY and SYGVKD. Germline trimming cut 0 bases from V and 8 bases from J; bases unmatched to any gene: 6. The CDR3: CAISESGQGGKGYTF. CDR3 in DNA: TGTGCCATCAGTGAGTCAGGACAGGGGGGGAAAGGCTACACCTTC.

The CDR3 spells CASSLGVGSSGRKQETQYF. Here the CDR3 DNA reads TGTGCCAGCAGCTTAGGCGTCGGATCCAGCGGGAGGAAGCAAGAGACCCAGTACTTC. The chain couples TRBV7-7 to TRBJ2-5; 9 bases line up with TRBD2. Germline CDR1 is SSHAT and CDR2 is FNYEAQ (reference sequence). Trimming removed 1 base from V and 2 bases from J; junction bases left unmatched: 14. This CDR3 region has 19 residues.

This clone was seen ten or more times. The chain uses TRBV27 and TRBJ1-3; tentative D call: TRBD1 (5 bases). The CDR3 extends over 11 amino acids. Germline V gene sequence: CDR1 MNHEY, CDR2 SMNVEV (reference sequence). V was shortened by 6 bases and J by 15 bases, with 15 bases between the two germline ends. The CDR3 DNA is TGTGCCAGCAGCCCTCAGGGCGCCCGATATTTT. It codes for CASSPQGARYF.

The CDR3 spells CSVEETSGTEAFF. The CDR3 DNA sequence: TGCAGCGTTGAAGAGACCTCGGGGACTGAAGCTTTCTTT. The rearrangement uses TRBV29-1 and TRBJ1-1, with D uncertain. The V end was cut by 0 bases, the J end by 5 bases, with 10 bases between. This CDR3 is built from 13 residues. Germline values: CDR1 SQVTM, CDR2 ANQGSEA.

V and J are TRBV6-6 and TRBJ2-7; maybe TRBD1 (6 bases). V was clipped by 5 bases and J by 2 bases, with 13 bases between them. This CDR3 spans 14 amino acids. Germline CDR1 MNHNY, CDR2 SVGAGI (reference sequence). The CDR3: CASSRRTETYEQYF. CDR3 DNA: TGTGCCAGCAGTCGGAGGACAGAGACCTACGAGCAGTACTTC.

This clone has just a few counts. The J gene is TRBJ2-2, the V gene TRBV19; perhaps TRBD2 as D (6 bases). The CDR3 length is 15 residues. CDR1 is LNHDA, CDR2 SQIVND, per germline (reference sequence). Trimming pared 5 bases from V and 5 bases from J, leaving 15 bases between. DNA of the CDR3: TGTGCCAGTAGTGGCCTAGCGCAGATTACCGGGGAGCTGTTTTTT. This codes for CASSGLAQITGELFF.

This clone is a singleton in its sample. The chain couples TRBV5-1 to TRBJ2-1; 9 bases align to TRBD1. The V gene end was trimmed by 0 bases and the J gene end by 13 bases; junction bases not matched to a gene: 14. This CDR3 region has 16 residues. In germline, CDR1 is SGHRS, CDR2 YFSETQ. The CDR3 sequence is CASSLGRTDRGLDQFF. Written as DNA, the CDR3 is TGCGCCAGCAGCTTGGGCCGAACTGACAGGGGGTTAGATCAGTTCTTC. Filled out from reference TRBV5-1 and TRBJ2-1, the complete variable domain reads KAGVTQTPRYLIKTRGQQVTLSCSPISGHRSVSWYQQTPGQGLQFLFEYFSETQRNKGNFPGRFSGRQFSNSRSEMNVSTLELGDSALYLCASSLGRTDRGLDQFFGPGTRLTVL.

This clone was counted between two and nine times. The V call is TRBV19, the J call TRBJ2-2, with 7 nucleotides matching TRBD1. The CDR3 is 12 amino acids. From germline, CDR1 is LNHDA and CDR2 SQIVND (reference sequence). V gave up 10 bases and J gave up 4 bases; unmatched junction bases: 3. CDR3 nucleotides: TGTGCCATGAAGGGGGCCACCGGGGAGCTGTTTTTT. It encodes CAMKGATGELFF.

The V call is TRBV7-9, the J call TRBJ2-3; no clear D gene. The V end lost 8 bases, the J end lost 1 base, and 10 bases lay between the germline ends. Germline values: CDR1 SEHNR, CDR2 FQNEAQ (reference sequence). This CDR3 has 13 residues. CDR3 amino acids: CASVPTGTDTQYF. The CDR3, as DNA: TGTGCCAGCGTACCAACGGGCACAGATACGCAGTATTTT.

The chain uses TRBV6-5 and TRBJ2-3; TRBD2 matches 9 bases. The CDR3 runs 14 residues. The germline V gene encodes CDR1 MNHEY and CDR2 SVGAGI. With 6 bases clipped from V and 7 bases from J, the junction kept 8 bases outside the gene matches. CDR3 protein: CASSSGTSLHTQYF. CDR3 sequence (DNA): TGTGCCAGCAGCTCCGGGACTAGCTTACATACGCAGTATTTT.

This sequence joins TRBV5-4 and TRBJ2-2; TRBD2 matches at 7 bases. Losses at the gene ends were 0 bases for V and 5 bases for J; bases not matched to a gene: 7. This CDR3 has 16 amino acids. Germline V gives CDR1 SGHNT, CDR2 YYREEE (reference sequence). The CDR3 coding sequence is TGTGCCAGCAGCTTGGATGGCGGGAGTCGTACCGGGGAGCTGTTTTTT. This encodes CASSLDGGSRTGELFF.

There are a few counts of this clone. This chain links TRBV10-1 with TRBJ2-7, with 10 positions matching TRBD1. The V gene's germline CDR1 is WNHNN and CDR2 SYGVQD (reference sequence). The J segment lost 2 bases and the V segment lost 8 bases, leaving 9 bases of the junction unmatched. The CDR3 runs 15 residues. The CDR3 reads CASGDRGPPTYEQYF. CDR3 coding DNA: TGCGCCAGCGGCGACAGGGGGCCCCCCACCTACGAGCAGTACTTC.

The V and J genes are TRBV3-1 (or the pseudogene TRBV3-2) and TRBJ1-1, with 7 bases aligning to TRBD1. The junction had 5 bases not matched to a gene; V was cut back by 8 bases and J by 2 bases. CDR1 and CDR2 from the germline V gene are LGHDT and YNNKEL (reference sequence). The CDR3 contains 13 residues. The CDR3 loop reads CASRGTENTEAFF. CDR3 sequence (DNA): TGTGCCAGCCGAGGGACAGAAAACACTGAAGCTTTCTTT.

This clone has a single count. V usage is TRBV7-3 and J usage is TRBJ2-2, with 12 positions matching TRBD2. Germline values: CDR1 SGHTA, CDR2 FQGTGA. The CDR3 sequence is 17 residues long. Germline trimming cut 3 bases from V and 1 base from J; bases unmatched to any gene: 3. The CDR3 protein is CASSFQTSGRNTGELFF. The CDR3 DNA reads as TGTGCCAGCAGCTTCCAGACTAGCGGGAGGAACACCGGGGAGCTGTTTTTT.

The gene calls are TRBV9 and TRBJ2-2, with TRBD1 as a possible D gene (6 bases). Germline lookup yields CDR1 SGDLS and CDR2 YYNGEE. The CDR3 has 16 residues. V was cut by 4 bases and J by 4 bases, with 17 bases left in between. The CDR3 region has the DNA TGTGCCAGCAGCCCCTGGACAGAGCCCAGCACCGGGGAGCTGTTTTTT. Residues: CASSPWTEPSTGELFF.

The rearrangement uses TRBV3-1 (or the pseudogene TRBV3-2) and TRBJ2-2; tentative D call: TRBD2 (5 bases). Deletions cut 2 bases from V and 3 bases from J, with 7 bases between. The CDR3 has 14 amino acids. Looked up from germline, CDR1 is LGHDT and CDR2 is YNNKEL (reference sequence). DNA for the CDR3: TGTGCCAGCAGCCAATACGGGGACACCGGGGAGCTGTTTTTT. Encoded protein: CASSQYGDTGELFF.

This CDR3 is CASSLGRVYGYTF. In DNA form, the CDR3 reads TGTGCCAGCAGCTTGGGCAGGGTCTATGGCTACACCTTC. V and J are TRBV5-8 and TRBJ1-2; D possibly corresponds to TRBD1 (5 bases). V dropped 0 bases and J dropped 4 bases, with 7 bases sitting between them. Germline assignment: CDR1 SGHTS and CDR2 YDEGEE. The length of the CDR3 is 13 residues.

This sequence joins TRBV30 and TRBJ2-7; 7 bases are shared with TRBD1. Germline assignment: CDR1 GTSNPN and CDR2 SVGIG (reference sequence). This CDR3 is 14 amino acids long. J lost 3 bases, V lost 4 bases, and 9 bases had no gene match. The CDR3 DNA reads as TGTGCCTGGACGACTGGGACAGCGAACTACGAGCAGTACTTC. This encodes CAWTTGTANYEQYF.

V usage is TRBV7-9 and J usage is TRBJ1-3; the match to TRBD1 covers 8 bases. CDR3 length equals 18 residues. With V trimmed by 2 bases and J by 0 bases, 9 bases remained unmatched. Germline CDR1 SEHNR, CDR2 FQNEAQ (reference sequence). CDR3 region: CASSLRSPGGISGNTIYF. The CDR3 nucleotides are TGTGCCAGCAGCTTAAGATCGCCAGGGGGCATCTCTGGAAACACCATATATTTT.

The rearrangement joins TRBV19 to TRBJ2-1; possible D gene TRBD1, 6 bases. Trimming took 3 bases from V and 2 from J, leaving 14 bases between them. CDR1 and CDR2 (germline): LNHDA, SQIVND (reference sequence). The CDR3 runs to 16 residues. The CDR3 loop is CASSISSGQPYNEQFF. The CDR3 DNA reads as TGTGCCAGTAGTATCTCCTCCGGACAGCCCTACAATGAGCAGTTCTTC.

V and J are TRBV18 and TRBJ2-2, with 7 bases fitting TRBD1. This CDR3 is built from 14 residues. Per germline, CDR1 KGHSH and CDR2 LQKENI. The ends lost 1 base at V and 6 bases at J; junction bases unmatched: 2. CDR3 in DNA: TGTGCCAGCTCACCACAAACAGGGGCCGGGGAGCTGTTTTTT. Its protein product is CASSPQTGAGELFF.

The chain uses TRBV28 and TRBJ1-4; D not certain. Trimming left V 6 bases short and J 4 bases short, with 15 bases between. The length of the CDR3 is 15 residues. CDR1 is MDHEN, CDR2 SYDVKM, per germline. The CDR3 sequence: CASRGRRRGNEKLFF. The CDR3, as DNA: TGTGCCAGCAGGGGGAGGCGGCGGGGTAATGAAAAACTGTTTTTT.